Presented here are 30 T cell receptor beta chains from one specimen sequenced in a study of identical twins. A single record per CDR3 protein comes from TCRdb applying MiXCR to the 5' RACE reads. The table has around 670,000 distinct CDR3 sequences, around 6.1% seen once. The source material was naive T cells sorted from blood. These receptors all stem from a young man in good health.

This clonotype was seen ten or more times. The chain joins TRBV6-5 to TRBJ2-7; 7 bases align to TRBD2. V trimming: 2 bases; J trimming: 2 bases; junction bases outside the gene matches: 3. The CDR3 consists of 14 residues. Germline V gene data show CDR1 as MNHEY and CDR2 as SVGAGI. CDR3 bases: TGTGCCAGCAGTTACGGCGGGAGCGCCTACGAGCAGTACTTC. Amino acids: CASSYGGSAYEQYF.

The V gene is TRBV20-1, the J gene TRBJ1-1; no reliable D call. The CDR3 length is 14 residues. Germline CDR1 DFQATT, CDR2 SNEGSKA (reference sequence). V was clipped by 6 bases and J by 6 bases, with 20 bases between them. CDR3 DNA: TGCAGTGCCCCCAGCGAGGACGGGGTCTCTGAAGCTTTCTTT. Amino acid sequence: CSAPSEDGVSEAFF.

This clonotype was seen at least ten times. The chain combines TRBV5-1 with TRBJ1-3; TRBD1 aligns across 8 bases. The trim removed 6 bases at V and 4 bases at J, leaving 6 bases unmatched. The CDR3 covers 14 residues. Per germline, CDR1 SGHRS and CDR2 YFSETQ. The CDR3 region is CASTYGQGGNTIYF. DNA for the CDR3: TGCGCCAGCACCTACGGACAGGGAGGAAACACCATATATTTT.

In its sample, this clonotype was seen many times. The chain links TRBV12-3 or TRBV12-4 to TRBJ2-5; D is perhaps TRBD1 or TRBD2 (5 bases each). Deletions cut 6 bases from V and 4 bases from J, with 15 bases between. There are 14 residues in the CDR3. CDR3 in amino acids: CASRLDGGGETQYF. CDR3 coding DNA: TGTGCCAGCAGATTGGACGGTGGGGGAGAGACCCAGTACTTC.

This clonotype has a count of ten or more. This chain links TRBV13 with TRBJ2-7; 10 nucleotides agree with TRBD2. Germline V lookup: CDR1 PRHDT, CDR2 FYEKMQ (reference sequence). V trimming: 5 bases; J trimming: 3 bases; junction bases outside the gene matches: 7. The CDR3 spans 15 residues. This CDR3 reads CASSGRGLAFYEQYF. DNA for the CDR3: TGTGCCAGCAGCGGGCGGGGACTAGCGTTCTACGAGCAGTACTTC.

This clonotype was found a few times. V gene TRBV28 combines with J gene TRBJ2-1; the D call may be TRBD1 or TRBD2 (5 bases each). V shed 1 base and J shed 6 bases, with 16 bases lying between them. The CDR3 length is 16 residues. Germline V gene sequence: CDR1 MDHEN, CDR2 SYDVKM. This chain's CDR3 is CASSLFGEGVFNEQFF. In DNA, the CDR3 is TGTGCCAGCAGTTTATTCGGGGAAGGGGTCTTCAATGAGCAGTTCTTC.

This clonotype has ten or more counts. The chain recombines TRBV5-1 with TRBJ1-1; D uncertain. This CDR3 has 14 amino acids. Trimming cost V 0 bases and J 7 bases, with 13 bases left between them. Germline V gives CDR1 SGHRS, CDR2 YFSETQ. This CDR3 reads CASSLGSPVDEAFF. In DNA form, the CDR3 reads TGCGCCAGCAGCTTGGGGTCACCTGTCGATGAAGCTTTCTTT.

The V call is TRBV30, the J call TRBJ2-2, with TRBD2 matching 10 bases. The V gene end was trimmed by 2 bases and the J gene end by 4 bases; junction bases not matched to a gene: 7. From germline, CDR1 is GTSNPN and CDR2 SVGIG (reference sequence). The CDR3 loop spans 16 amino acids. The CDR3 sequence is CAWSPTSGIITGELFF. In DNA form, the CDR3 reads TGTGCCTGGAGTCCTACTAGCGGGATAATCACCGGGGAGCTGTTTTTT.

The sample holds many counts of this clonotype. The chain uses TRBV7-9 and TRBJ2-2; 11 bases line up with TRBD2. This CDR3 has 16 residues. Germline values: CDR1 SEHNR, CDR2 FQNEAQ (reference sequence). Unmatched junction bases numbered 6, after V lost 5 bases and J lost 4 bases. Written as DNA, the CDR3 is TGTGCCAGCAGCCGTCCTGGGACTAGCGGCACCGGGGAGCTGTTTTTT. This encodes CASSRPGTSGTGELFF.

This clonotype has ten or more counts. The rearrangement uses TRBV10-2 and TRBJ2-7; no reliable D call. V shed 6 bases and J shed 2 bases, with 11 bases lying between them. The CDR3 covers 13 residues. Germline values: CDR1 WSHSY, CDR2 SAAADI. CDR3: CASRSKGTYEQYV. CDR3 DNA: TGCGCCAGCAGGTCCAAGGGAACCTACGAGCAGTACGTC.

V gene TRBV19 combines with J gene TRBJ1-1; D perhaps matches TRBD1 (6 bases). The V and J ends lost 5 bases and 4 bases respectively, with 14 bases between them. Germline assignment: CDR1 LNHDA and CDR2 SQIVND (reference sequence). The CDR3 is 14 residues long. The DNA for the CDR3 is TGTGCCAGTAGTGCAGGGGCCCAACTCACTGAAGCTTTCTTT. It yields the protein CASSAGAQLTEAFF.

This clonotype has ten or more counts. V gene TRBV12-3 or TRBV12-4 combines with J gene TRBJ2-1; D is possibly TRBD2 (6 bases). The CDR3 extends over 16 amino acids. Trimming cost V 2 bases and J 3 bases, with 14 bases left between them. CDR3 protein: CASSLRDSLFYNEQFF. For the CDR3, the DNA is TGTGCCAGCAGTTTAAGGGACTCTTTATTCTACAATGAGCAGTTCTTC.

This clonotype showed up many times. The chain combines TRBV10-3 with TRBJ2-1; D is perhaps TRBD1 (6 bases). The germline gives CDR1 ENHRY, CDR2 SYGVKD. CDR3 length equals 13 residues. Between the trimmed V and J ends, which lost 6 bases and 3 bases, there was a span of 9 bases. The CDR3 region is CAIRDSNYNEQFF. CDR3 nucleotide sequence: TGTGCCATCAGGGACAGCAACTACAATGAGCAGTTCTTC.

A few counts support this clonotype. This sequence joins TRBV20-1 and TRBJ1-5; 9 nucleotides match TRBD1. V dropped 7 bases and J dropped 2; count of bases not matched to a gene: 6. From germline, CDR1 is DFQATT and CDR2 SNEGSKA (reference sequence). CDR3 length: 14 residues. The CDR3 spells CSVFRQGGNQPQHF. The CDR3 nucleotides read TGCAGTGTTTTTAGACAGGGGGGCAATCAGCCCCAGCATTTT.

The chain combines TRBV18 with TRBJ1-4; the D gene is possibly TRBD1 (5 bases). V was pared by 3 bases and J by 6 bases, with 14 bases between. Per the germline V gene, CDR1 is KGHSH and CDR2 is LQKENI. CDR3 length: 15 amino acids. DNA for the CDR3: TGTGCCAGCTCACCCAACGTTCGGGGGGATGAAAAACTGTTTTTT. It is translated as CASSPNVRGDEKLFF.

The V gene is TRBV20-1, the J gene TRBJ2-1, with 9 bases fitting TRBD2. Trimming took 0 bases from V and 10 from J; bases not matched to a gene: 10. Germline values: CDR1 DFQATT, CDR2 SNEGSKA (reference sequence). The CDR3 is 15 amino acids. Here the CDR3 reads CSARDWIAGEDEQFF. In DNA, the CDR3 is TGCAGTGCTAGAGATTGGATAGCGGGAGAGGACGAGCAGTTCTTC.

This rearrangement joins TRBV10-3 to TRBJ2-5; 11 bases line up with TRBD2. The CDR3 covers 17 residues. CDR1 is ENHRY and CDR2 is SYGVKD in the germline V gene. V shed 8 bases, J shed 1 base, and the junction held 12 bases outside the gene matches. CDR3 region: CAIAGTSGDPSQETQYF. In DNA form, the CDR3 reads TGTGCCATCGCCGGGACTAGCGGCGACCCCTCCCAAGAGACCCAGTACTTC.

This rearrangement joins TRBV20-1 to TRBJ2-5; tentative D call: TRBD2 (5 bases). Trimming took off 0 bases at V and 5 bases at J, with 10 bases between the two ends. In germline, CDR1 is DFQATT, CDR2 SNEGSKA (reference sequence). CDR3 length: 13 amino acids. CDR3 coding DNA: TGCAGTGCTAGAGAATCGGCGGGTGAGACCCAGTACTTC. Its translation is CSARESAGETQYF.

At least ten counts were recorded for this clonotype. The V and J genes are TRBV27 and TRBJ2-7, with a possible D match to TRBD2 (6 bases). CDR3 length equals 13 residues. Trimming removed 6 bases at V and 1 base at J, with 10 bases between. In germline, CDR1 is MNHEY, CDR2 SMNVEV (reference sequence). The CDR3 DNA reads as TGTGCCAGCAGCTTCGCGGGGTCCTACGAGCAGTACTTC. It codes for CASSFAGSYEQYF.

This clonotype appeared a few times. The chain couples TRBV9 to TRBJ2-6; TRBD1 aligns across 8 bases. Germline V CDR1 and CDR2: SGDLS, YYNGEE. The CDR3 consists of 18 residues. V gave up 3 bases and J gave up 0 bases; unmatched junction bases: 8. CDR3 loop: CASSARQGLGSGANVLTF. DNA for the CDR3: TGTGCCAGCAGCGCCCGACAGGGGCTCGGCTCTGGGGCCAACGTCCTGACTTTC.

This chain connects TRBV7-6 to TRBJ1-2; D is unclear. The germline V gene encodes CDR1 SGHVS and CDR2 FNYEAQ. The CDR3 is 16 amino acids. V was shortened by 5 bases and J by 5 bases, with 21 bases between the two germline ends. This CDR3 reads CASSLDPPPGGYGYTF. Here the CDR3 DNA reads TGTGCCAGCAGCCTAGATCCCCCCCCAGGAGGGTATGGCTACACCTTC.

This clonotype was observed many times. This chain uses TRBV3-1 with TRBJ1-2; D not certain. CDR1 and CDR2 from the germline V gene are LGHDT and YNNKEL (reference sequence). The length of the CDR3 is 11 residues. V was trimmed by 1 base and J by 7 bases, leaving 4 bases between them. The CDR3 sequence is CASSQVGGYTF. The CDR3 nucleotides read TGTGCCAGCAGCCAAGTAGGTGGCTACACCTTC. Together with reference TRBV3-1 and TRBJ1-2, the CDR3 gives the full variable domain: DTAVSQTPKYLVTQMGNDKSIKCEQNLGHDTMYWYKQDSKKFLKIMFSYNNKELIINETVPNRFSPKSPDKAHLNLHINSLELGDSAVYFCASSQVGGYTFGSGTRLTVV.

Many counts were recorded for this clonotype. This chain uses TRBV10-3 with TRBJ2-1, with D possibly matching TRBD2 (6 bases). V lost 0 bases and J lost 9, with 6 bases in between. Germline V CDR1 and CDR2: ENHRY, SYGVKD. CDR3 size: 12 residues. The CDR3 protein is CAISESEGEQFF. CDR3 nucleotides: TGTGCCATCAGTGAGTCGGAGGGTGAGCAGTTCTTC.

In this sample, this clonotype turned up many times. The rearrangement uses TRBV7-2 and TRBJ2-2, with D possibly called TRBD1 or TRBD2 (5 bases each). The CDR3 runs to 13 residues. The ends were cut back, 6 bases at V and 6 bases at J, with 11 bases in the middle. Germline V gives CDR1 SGHTA, CDR2 FQGNSA. CDR3 nucleotide sequence: TGTGCCAGCAGGTTGGGGGTTGCCGGGGAGCTGTTTTTT. Amino acid sequence: CASRLGVAGELFF.

V is TRBV2 and J is TRBJ1-1, with 10 bases that match TRBD1. From germline, CDR1 is SNHLY and CDR2 FYNNEI. With 4 bases clipped from V and 6 bases from J, the junction kept 14 bases outside the gene matches. This CDR3 is 17 amino acids long. The CDR3 coding sequence is TGTGCCAGCAGTGCTGAGCAACGGGACAGGGGACGCGCTGAAGCTTTCTTT. It specifies CASSAEQRDRGRAEAFF.

This clonotype was counted at least ten times. This rearrangement joins TRBV21-1 to TRBJ2-1; no DNA check was done on the table's D call, TRBD2. TRBV21-1 is marked as a pseudogene. The CDR3 spans 17 residues. CDR3 nucleotides: TGTGCCAGCAGCAAAGAGCGAGGGACTAGCGGGAGATATGAGCAGTTCTTC. This gives the protein CASSKERGTSGRYEQFF.

In this sample, this clonotype turned up a few times. The chain has TRBV7-9 and TRBJ2-1; TRBD1 matches at 12 bases. Trimming took 3 bases from V and 9 from J; bases not matched to a gene: 6. The V gene's germline CDR1 is SEHNR and CDR2 FQNEAQ (reference sequence). The CDR3 is made up of 15 amino acids. CDR3 sequence (DNA): TGTGCCAGCAGCTTCCCGGGACAGGGGGCTGTTGAGCAGTTCTTC. Translated, it gives CASSFPGQGAVEQFF. The full variable domain, its missing parts supplied by reference TRBV7-9 and TRBJ2-1, is DTGVSQNPRHKITKRGQNVTFRCDPISEHNRLYWYRQTLGQGPEFLTYFQNEAQLEKSRLLSDRFSAERPKGSFSTLEIQRTEQGDSAMYLCASSFPGQGAVEQFFGPGTRLTVL.

Only a few counts were recorded for this clonotype. The gene calls are TRBV6-5 and TRBJ2-2; the D gene could be TRBD1 or TRBD2 (6 bases each). Germline CDR1 is MNHEY and CDR2 is SVGAGI. The CDR3 is 17 residues long. Trimming cost V 0 bases and J 4 bases, with 15 bases left between them. The CDR3 here is CASSYSKGGGGTGELFF. The DNA for the CDR3 is TGTGCCAGCAGTTACTCGAAAGGGGGAGGTGGCACCGGGGAGCTGTTTTTT.

This clonotype showed up many times. The rearrangement joins TRBV5-1 to TRBJ2-1; D gene unclear. V gave up 4 bases and J gave up 2 bases, with 13 bases separating them. Per the germline V gene, CDR1 is SGHRS and CDR2 is YFSETQ. This CDR3 region has 15 residues. In DNA, the CDR3 is TGCGCCAGCAGCCACCTCCCGCTAGCCTACAATGAGCAGTTCTTC. It is translated as CASSHLPLAYNEQFF.

This chain links TRBV29-1 with TRBJ1-2; weak D call: TRBD1 (5 bases). V was cut by 4 bases and J by 7 bases, with 25 bases left in between. This CDR3 has 16 residues. Per the germline V gene, CDR1 is SQVTM and CDR2 is ANQGSEA. The CDR3 DNA reads TGCAGCGTTGCCCATAGGGAGGTCGTGGGGCGAGCTGGCTACACCTTC. This sequence encodes CSVAHREVVGRAGYTF. The full variable domain, in which reference TRBV29-1 and TRBJ1-2 provide the parts outside the CDR3, is SAVISQKPSRDICQRGTSLTIQCQVDSQVTMMFWYRQQPGQSLTLIATANQGSEATYESGFVIDKFPISRPNLTFSTLTVSNMSPEDSSIYLCSVAHREVVGRAGYTFGSGTRLTVV.